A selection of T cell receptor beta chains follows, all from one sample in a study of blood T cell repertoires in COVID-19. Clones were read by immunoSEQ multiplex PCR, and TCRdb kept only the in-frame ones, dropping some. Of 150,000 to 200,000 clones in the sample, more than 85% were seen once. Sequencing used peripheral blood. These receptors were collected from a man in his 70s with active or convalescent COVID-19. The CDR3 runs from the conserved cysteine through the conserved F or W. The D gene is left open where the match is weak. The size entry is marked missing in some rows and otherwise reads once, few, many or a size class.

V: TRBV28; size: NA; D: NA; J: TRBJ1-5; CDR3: CASSLGGRSNQPQHF; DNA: TGTGCCAGCAGTTTAGGAGGGCGGAGCAATCAGCCCCAGCATTTT
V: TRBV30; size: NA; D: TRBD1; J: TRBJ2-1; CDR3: CAWSVTGGGYNEQFF; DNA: TGTGCCTGGAGTGTGACAGGGGGCGGCTACAATGAGCAGTTCTTC
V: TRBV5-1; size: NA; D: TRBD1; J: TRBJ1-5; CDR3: CASSFRGESGQPQHF; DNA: TGCGCCAGCAGCTTCAGGGGGGAGTCGGGGCAGCCCCAGCATTTT
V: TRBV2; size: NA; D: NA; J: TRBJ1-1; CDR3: CASSGGPGLSPRNTEAFF; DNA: TGTGCCAGCAGTGGAGGGCCAGGTCTCTCCCCGCGGAACACTGAAGCTTTCTTT
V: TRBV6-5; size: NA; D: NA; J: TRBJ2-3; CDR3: CASSQTPSTDTQYF; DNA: TGTGCCAGCAGTCAGACACCTAGCACAGATACGCAGTATTTT
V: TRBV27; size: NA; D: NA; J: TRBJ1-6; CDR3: CASSPQLAPLHF; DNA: TGTGCCAGCAGTCCGCAACTGGCACCCCTCCACTTT
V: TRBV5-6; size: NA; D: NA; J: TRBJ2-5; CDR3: CASSLDREETQYF; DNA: TGTGCCAGCAGCTTGGACAGGGAAGAGACCCAGTACTTC
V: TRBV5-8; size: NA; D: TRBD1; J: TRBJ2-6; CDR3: CASSTRQGMGSGANVLTF; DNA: TGTGCCAGCAGCACCAGACAGGGGATGGGTTCTGGGGCCAACGTCCTGACTTTC
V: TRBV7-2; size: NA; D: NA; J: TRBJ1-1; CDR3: CASSLSPGITEAFF; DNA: TGTGCCAGCAGCTTATCCCCGGGAATCACTGAAGCTTTCTTT
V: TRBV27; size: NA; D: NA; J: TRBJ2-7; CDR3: CASSLGGIAEQYF; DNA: TGTGCCAGCAGTTTAGGGGGGATTGCCGAGCAGTACTTC
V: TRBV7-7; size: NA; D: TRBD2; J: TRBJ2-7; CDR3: CASSPAGTSYEQYF; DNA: TGTGCTAGCAGCCCGGCCGGGACTAGTTACGAGCAGTACTTC
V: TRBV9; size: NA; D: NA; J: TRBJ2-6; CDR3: CASSVAGELPPGANVLTF; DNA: TGTGCCAGCAGCGTAGCGGGAGAACTCCCTCCTGGGGCCAACGTCCTGACTTTC
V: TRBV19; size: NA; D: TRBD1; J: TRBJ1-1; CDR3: CASSTPSATGGRAFF; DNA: TGTGCCAGTAGTACCCCCTCAGCGACAGGGGGGAGAGCTTTCTTT
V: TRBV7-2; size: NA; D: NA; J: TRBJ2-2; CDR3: CASSLGGVYTGELFF; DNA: TGTGCCAGCAGCTTAGGGGGGGTGTATACCGGGGAGCTGTTTTTT
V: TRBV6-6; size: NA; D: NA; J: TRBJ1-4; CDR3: CASSYSIQVFNEKLFF; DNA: TGTGCCAGCAGTTACTCGATTCAGGTCTTTAATGAAAAACTGTTTTTT
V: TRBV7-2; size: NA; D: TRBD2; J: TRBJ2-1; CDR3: CASSLWVAGAGEQFF; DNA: TGTGCCAGCAGCTTATGGGTAGCGGGAGCGGGTGAGCAGTTCTTC
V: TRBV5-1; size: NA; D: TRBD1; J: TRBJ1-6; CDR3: CASSGTENSPLHF; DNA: TGCGCCAGCTCCGGGACAGAAAATTCACCCCTCCACTTT
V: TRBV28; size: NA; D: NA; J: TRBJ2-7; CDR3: CASSPGKQGLGYEQYF; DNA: TGTGCCAGCAGTCCAGGAAAACAGGGTTTAGGCTACGAGCAGTACTTC
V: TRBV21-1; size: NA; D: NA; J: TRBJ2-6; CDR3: CASRSCGSSGANVLTF; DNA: TGTGCCAGCAGGAGTTGCGGCAGCTCTGGGGCCAACGTCCTGACTTTC
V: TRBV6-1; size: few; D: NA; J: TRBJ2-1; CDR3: CASSEVDLRGNEQFF; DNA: TGTGCCAGCAGTGAAGTCGATCTCAGGGGCAATGAGCAGTTCTTC
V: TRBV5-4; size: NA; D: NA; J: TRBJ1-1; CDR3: CASSLAGRMNTEAFF; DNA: TGTGCCAGCAGCTTGGCTGGGAGAATGAACACTGAAGCTTTCTTT
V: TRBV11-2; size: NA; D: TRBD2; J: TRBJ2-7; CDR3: CASSLGRASYEQYF; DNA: TGTGCCAGCAGCTTGGGGAGGGCCTCCTACGAGCAGTACTTC
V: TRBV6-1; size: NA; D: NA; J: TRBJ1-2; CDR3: CASSEVLGGGYGYTF; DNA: TGTGCCAGCAGTGAAGTATTGGGAGGGGGCTATGGCTACACCTTC
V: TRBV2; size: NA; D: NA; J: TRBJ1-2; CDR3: CASSEEHNYGYTF; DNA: TGTGCCAGCAGTGAAGAACACAACTATGGCTACACCTTC
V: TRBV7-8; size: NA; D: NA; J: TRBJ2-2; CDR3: CASSSSEGVPGELFF; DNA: TGTGCCAGCAGTTCCTCGGAGGGAGTCCCCGGGGAGCTGTTTTTT
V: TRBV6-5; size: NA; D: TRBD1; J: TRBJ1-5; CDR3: CASSYSKGASNQPQHF; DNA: TGTGCCAGCAGTTACTCGAAGGGGGCAAGCAATCAGCCCCAGCATTTT
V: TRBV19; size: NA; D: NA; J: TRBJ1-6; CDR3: CASSPPGGQSHNSPLHF; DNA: TGTGCCAGTAGTCCCCCGGGCGGACAGTCGCATAATTCACCCCTCCACTTT
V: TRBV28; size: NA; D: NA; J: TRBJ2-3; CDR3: CASSGGRRDTQYF; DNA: TGTGCCAGCTCTGGGGGCCGGCGAGATACGCAGTATTTT
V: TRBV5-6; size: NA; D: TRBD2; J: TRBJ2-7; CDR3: CASSTRLASQRYEQYF; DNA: TGTGCCAGCAGCACCCGACTAGCTTCCCAGCGCTACGAGCAGTACTTC
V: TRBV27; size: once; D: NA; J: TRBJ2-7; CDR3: CASSFPRGEQYF; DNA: TGTGCCAGCAGTTTCCCCAGGGGCGAGCAGTACTTC
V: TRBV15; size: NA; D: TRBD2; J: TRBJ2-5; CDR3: CATSGGLAGVSQETQYF; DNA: TGTGCCACCAGCGGGGGACTAGCGGGGGTTTCCCAAGAGACCCAGTACTTC
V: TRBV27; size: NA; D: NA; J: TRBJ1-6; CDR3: CASSLLGSSSYNSPLHF; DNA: TGTGCCAGCAGTTTACTAGGGAGTAGCTCCTATAATTCACCCCTCCACTTT